This T cell receptor beta chain is from a study of shared clonotypes between healthy human individuals. Study-level information: CD8 memory received one plate per donor, CD8 naive two, CD4 memory three and CD4 naive three.

Clones were sequenced by immunoSEQ multiplex PCR, and TCRdb holds only the in-frame ones, with some missing. The table records 550,000 to 750,000 clones, about 92% of them present only once. Cells designated naive CD8 were CD45RO-negative and were positively selected for CCR7, with terminally differentiated effector memory CD45RA+ cells excluded. The sample was naive CD8+ T cells sorted from blood. This TCR came from a man aged 25-45 years in good health.

In nucleotides, the CDR3 is TGTGCCAGCAGCACCCCGGGGAGCGGTTTGTACAATGAGCAGTTCTTC. Protein sequence: CASSTPGSGLYNEQFF. This chain connects TRBV28 to TRBJ2-1; D is perhaps TRBD2 (5 bases). Trimming cost V 6 bases and J 4 bases, with 19 bases left between them. Germline lookup yields CDR1 MDHEN and CDR2 SYDVKM. The CDR3 has 16 residues.